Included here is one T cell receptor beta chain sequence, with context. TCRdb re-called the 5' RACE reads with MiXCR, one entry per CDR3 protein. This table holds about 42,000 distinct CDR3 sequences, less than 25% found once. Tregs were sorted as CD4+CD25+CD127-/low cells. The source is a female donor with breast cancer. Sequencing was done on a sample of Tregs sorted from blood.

The DNA for the CDR3 is TGTGCCATCAGGACCGAGGGGGCAGGCTACAATGAGCAGTTCTTC. This codes for CAIRTEGAGYNEQFF. The rearrangement links TRBV10-3 to TRBJ2-1; 7 nucleotides line up with TRBD1. This CDR3 has 15 amino acids. V dropped 6 bases and J dropped 3; count of bases not matched to a gene: 8. Germline CDR1 ENHRY, CDR2 SYGVKD.